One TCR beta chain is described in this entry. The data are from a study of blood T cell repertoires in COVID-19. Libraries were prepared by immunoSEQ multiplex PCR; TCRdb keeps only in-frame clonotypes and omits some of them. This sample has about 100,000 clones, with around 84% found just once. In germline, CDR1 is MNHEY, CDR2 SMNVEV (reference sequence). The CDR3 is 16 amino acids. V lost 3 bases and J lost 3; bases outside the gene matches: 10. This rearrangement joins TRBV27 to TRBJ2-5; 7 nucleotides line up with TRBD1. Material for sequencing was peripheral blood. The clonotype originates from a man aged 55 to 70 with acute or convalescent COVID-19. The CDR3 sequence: CASSLRALTGEETQYF. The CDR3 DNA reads TGTGCCAGCAGTTTGCGGGCCTTAACAGGGGAAGAGACCCAGTACTTC.